This T cell receptor (beta chain) was captured by sequencing in a study of cytomegalovirus exposure and HLA in healthy donors. PCR amplification relied on 60 Vbeta primers (plus 13 Jbeta primers). Measured with immunoSEQ multiplex PCR; TCRdb has only the in-frame clones, and not every one. The sample carries some 150,000 clones, around 65% recorded once. The germline V gene encodes CDR1 MNHEY and CDR2 SVGAGI. This CDR3 has 15 residues. The V end lost 0 bases, the J end lost 10 bases, and 13 bases lay between the germline ends. Study-wide results and caveats: Later analysis identified 17,000 or so TCR beta sequences associated with HLA alleles, using a false discovery rate threshold of 0.05. The authors listed some 150 TCR beta chains as cytomegalovirus-associated. Further analysis was carried out later, and it showed several of the most significant clusters appearing linked to common viral pathogens. Despite most TCR sequences being rare, some public TCRs occurred in many donors.

In regard to this clone: Antigen: not known.

This clonotype originated in a woman aged 25-40 years in good health and CMV-seropositive. V gene TRBV6-5 combines with J gene TRBJ1-6; a weak D match, TRBD1 (6 bases). The specimen was PBMCs. CDR3: CASSYSTKGGSPLHF. CDR3 bases: TGTGCCAGCAGTTACTCAACAAAAGGGGGATCACCCCTCCACTTT.